A selection of T cell receptor beta chains follows, all from one sample in a study of T-cell memory formation after mild COVID-19. TCRdb re-called the 5' RACE reads with MiXCR, one entry per CDR3 protein. This table has 580,000 or so distinct CDR3 sequences, 15% to 20% appearing once. The sequencing sample was made of PBMCs or a T cell subset sorted from them (not recorded which). These receptors originate from an adult woman who had mild COVID-19 (a few samples of this study predate the infection). Cell type and time point are not known. The CDR3 runs from the conserved cysteine through the conserved F or W. D genes are given only for firm matches. The size of a clone is reported for some rows only, either as once, few or many, or as a class for expanded clones.

j_gene | d_gene | len | v_gene | abundance | CDR3nt | CDR3aa
TRBJ2-5 | NA | 13 | TRBV5-4 | many | TGTGCCAGCAGCTTGGTTTCTCAAGAGACCCAGTACTTC | CASSLVSQETQYF
TRBJ2-1 | NA | 14 | TRBV30 | few | TGTGCCTGCCCTCTCAGCGGGCTAGGGAATGAGCAGTTCTTC | CACPLSGLGNEQFF
TRBJ2-6 | NA | 14 | TRBV20-1 | NA | TGCAGTGCTAGAGACCCCCCTGGGGCCAACGTCCTGACTTTC | CSARDPPGANVLTF
TRBJ1-5 | NA | 14 | TRBV6-5 | NA | TGTGCCAGCAGTTACCGCCAGGGAGGACAGCCCCAGCATTTT | CASSYRQGGQPQHF
TRBJ2-6 | NA | 17 | TRBV7-9 | few | TGTGCCAGCAGCTTGGGGGCGACATATTCTGGGGCCAACGTCCTGACTTTC | CASSLGATYSGANVLTF
TRBJ1-4 | NA | 13 | TRBV11-2 | few | TGTGCCAGCAGCTTTCATGTTGGGGAAAAACTGTTTTTT | CASSFHVGEKLFF
TRBJ2-7 | NA | 15 | TRBV5-5 | NA | TGTGCCAGCGGCATCACCGTCGGCACGGTCTACGAGCAGTACTTC | CASGITVGTVYEQYF
TRBJ2-7 | NA | 13 | TRBV7-6 | NA | TGTGCCAGCAGCTTAGCGTCAGGTCGCGAGCAGTACTTC | CASSLASGREQYF
TRBJ1-3 | NA | 14 | TRBV5-1 | NA | TGCGCCAGCAGCTTGGTGGGGTACGGAAACACCATATATTTT | CASSLVGYGNTIYF
TRBJ2-3 | NA | 17 | TRBV7-3 | many | TGTGCCAGCAGCTTAGGGGCAAGGGGTCAGGGGACAGATACGCAGTATTTT | CASSLGARGQGTDTQYF
TRBJ2-3 | NA | 16 | TRBV5-1 | many | TGCGCCAGCAGCGACGTCCCGGGCTCTAGCACAGATACGCAGTATTTT | CASSDVPGSSTDTQYF
TRBJ1-2 | NA | 14 | TRBV7-9 | few | TGTGCCAGCAGCCCCGGCCAGGGCCGGCATGGCTACACCTTC | CASSPGQGRHGYTF
TRBJ1-2 | TRBD1 | 16 | TRBV4-1 | NA | TGCGCCAGCAGCCAAGATAGGAACAGGGGGACCTATGGCTACACCTTC | CASSQDRNRGTYGYTF
TRBJ1-5 | TRBD1 | 14 | TRBV11-2 | NA | TGTGCCAGCAGCTTATCAGGGGGCTGGCAGCCCCAGCATTTT | CASSLSGGWQPQHF
TRBJ2-4 | NA | 11 | TRBV29-1 | few | TGCAGCGTTGATTCCGAAAACATTCAGTACTTC | CSVDSENIQYF
TRBJ2-7 | TRBD2 | 16 | TRBV29-1 | NA | TGCAGCGTTGAGTCAGGGGCACTAGCGGGGAAGTACGAGCAGTACTTC | CSVESGALAGKYEQYF
TRBJ2-2 | NA | 17 | TRBV5-1 | few | TGCGCCAGCAGCTTGTACCGGGGCCCGCAAGTAGCCGGGGAGCTGTTTTTT | CASSLYRGPQVAGELFF
TRBJ2-7 | TRBD2 | 15 | TRBV12-3/TRBV12-4 | few | TGTGCCAGCAGCCCCGGGGTAGCGGGGGCCTACGAGCAGTACTTC | CASSPGVAGAYEQYF
TRBJ2-2 | NA | 14 | TRBV7-9 | few | TGTGCCAGCAGGCCGACAGAGAACACCGGGGAGCTGTTTTTT | CASRPTENTGELFF
TRBJ1-6 | NA | 18 | TRBV6-1 | few | TGTGCCAGCAGTGAAAGTTTTGCGGCAGGGATGAAGAATTCACCCCTCCACTTT | CASSESFAAGMKNSPLHF
TRBJ1-1 | NA | 11 | TRBV18 | few | TGTGCCAGCTCACCAGGGTACGGAGCTTTCTTT | CASSPGYGAFF
TRBJ1-5 | NA | 16 | TRBV28 | NA | TGTGCCAGCAGTATAACGCAGGGTGATAGCAATCAGCCCCAGCATTTT | CASSITQGDSNQPQHF
TRBJ1-4 | NA | 13 | TRBV12-3/TRBV12-4 | few | TGTGCCAGCAGTCCCCCGTTGGGGGAAAAACTGTTTTTT | CASSPPLGEKLFF
TRBJ2-1 | NA | 15 | TRBV7-2 | NA | TGTGCCAGCAGCTTAGAGCCGGGAGCCCACAATGAGCAGTTCTTC | CASSLEPGAHNEQFF
TRBJ1-1 | NA | 12 | TRBV20-1 | few | TGCAGTGCTAACCCCCTGGGGGGAGAAGCTTTCTTT | CSANPLGGEAFF
TRBJ1-1 | NA | 13 | TRBV30 | few | TGTGCCTGGACTAAGGGTTTGCAGACTGAAGCTTTCTTT | CAWTKGLQTEAFF
TRBJ2-5 | TRBD1 | 12 | TRBV5-1 | NA | TGCGCCAGCAGCCAGGGGGAAGAGACCCAGTACTTC | CASSQGEETQYF
TRBJ2-1 | NA | 14 | TRBV7-3 | NA | TGTGCCAGCAGCTTAAGTGCGGGTTGGGGTGAGCAGTTCTTC | CASSLSAGWGEQFF
TRBJ1-2 | TRBD1 | 15 | TRBV7-9 | few | TGTGCCAGCAGCTTAGTGGGACAGAGAAACTATGGCTACACCTTC | CASSLVGQRNYGYTF
TRBJ2-1 | TRBD2 | 14 | TRBV12-3/TRBV12-4 | few | TGTGCCAGCACCAAGCGCGGGGGGGCATATGAGCAGTTCTTC | CASTKRGGAYEQFF
TRBJ2-1 | NA | 16 | TRBV6-2/TRBV6-3 | few | TGTGCCAGCAGCAACCTCGGGAGACCGTATGACAATGAGCAGTTCTTC | CASSNLGRPYDNEQFF
TRBJ2-3 | TRBD2 | 17 | TRBV20-1 | few | TGCAGTGCTAGTATTCTTAGCGGGAGGGGAAGCACAGATACGCAGTATTTT | CSASILSGRGSTDTQYF
TRBJ2-7 | NA | 14 | TRBV5-1 | few | TGCGCCAGCAGCCTCGGGACGGAATACAACGAGCAGTACTTC | CASSLGTEYNEQYF
TRBJ1-2 | NA | 12 | TRBV7-2 | many | TGTGCCAGCAGCTTTGGCCCGCCCGGACAGTCCTTC | CASSFGPPGQSF
TRBJ1-1 | NA | 15 | TRBV7-9 | few | TGTGCCAGCAGTCCCAATATTCCGATGGACACTGAAGCTTTCTTT | CASSPNIPMDTEAFF
TRBJ2-7 | NA | 15 | TRBV6-5 | few | TGTGCCTCAAGTTTACAAGGGGCAAGATCCTACGAGCAGTACTTC | CASSLQGARSYEQYF
TRBJ2-1 | NA | 12 | TRBV15 | few | TGTGCCACCAGCAGAGTTCGGAATGAGCAGTTCTTC | CATSRVRNEQFF
TRBJ2-5 | NA | 13 | TRBV20-1 | NA | TGCAGTGTACTTCAGACATTCCAAGAGACCCAGTACTTC | CSVLQTFQETQYF
TRBJ1-5 | NA | 18 | TRBV7-9 | few | TGTGCCAGCAGCCGAAGTGGCGGAGGAAGGGGGAGCAATCAGCCCCAGCATTTT | CASSRSGGGRGSNQPQHF
TRBJ2-3 | TRBD2 | 15 | TRBV15 | NA | TGTGCCACGCGGACTAGCGGGGATAGCACAGATACGCAGTATTTT | CATRTSGDSTDTQYF
TRBJ2-7 | NA | 13 | TRBV12-3/TRBV12-4 | few | TGTGCCAGCAGTTTAGTAACAGGAAACGAGCAGTACTTC | CASSLVTGNEQYF
TRBJ2-1 | TRBD2 | 18 | TRBV7-2 | few | TGTGCCAGCAGCCGGGGACTAGCGGGAGGCTTCCCTAACAATGAGCAGTTCTTC | CASSRGLAGGFPNNEQFF
TRBJ2-3 | NA | 13 | TRBV29-1 | few | TGCAGCGTCGGAACTGGTAGCACAGATACGCAGTATTTT | CSVGTGSTDTQYF
TRBJ2-3 | TRBD2 | 13 | TRBV6-5 | NA | TGTGCCAGCCCCAGCGGGAACACAGATACGCAGTATTTT | CASPSGNTDTQYF
TRBJ2-2 | TRBD1 | 17 | TRBV27 | NA | TGTGCCAGCAGTCCCCCCGACAGGGTGGGGATGGCCGGGGAGCTGTTTTTT | CASSPPDRVGMAGELFF
TRBJ2-1 | TRBD2 | 16 | TRBV24-1 | once | TGTGCCACCAGTGACTACAGAGCGGGAGGGTACAATGAGCAGTTCTTC | CATSDYRAGGYNEQFF
TRBJ1-6 | NA | 18 | TRBV27 | NA | TGTGCCAGCAGTTTAGAGGCACCCGTTAACCTTTATAATTCACCCCTCCACTTT | CASSLEAPVNLYNSPLHF
TRBJ1-1 | TRBD1 | 11 | TRBV28 | few | TGTGCCAGCAGCCAGGACAGGGAAGCTTTCTTT | CASSQDREAFF
TRBJ1-2 | NA | 13 | TRBV12-3/TRBV12-4 | few | TGTGCCAGCAGGCCGGAGGGGAACTATGGCTACACCTTC | CASRPEGNYGYTF
TRBJ2-7 | TRBD2 | 15 | TRBV20-1 | NA | TGCAGTGCTACTACCGGCGGGGGGGCCTCCTACGAGCAGTACTTC | CSATTGGGASYEQYF
TRBJ2-3 | NA | 14 | TRBV7-3 | many | TGTGCCAGCAGCCAGACTTCTGGCACAGATACGCAGTATTTT | CASSQTSGTDTQYF
TRBJ2-7 | NA | 15 | TRBV6-5 | few | TGTGCCAGCAGACCCCTAGGGGGAAGTAGCCACGAGCAGTACTTC | CASRPLGGSSHEQYF
TRBJ2-2 | NA | 17 | TRBV4-1 | few | TGCGCCAGCAGCCAACTCCTAAGGGGGGCGAACACCGGGGAGCTGTTTTTT | CASSQLLRGANTGELFF
TRBJ2-1 | TRBD1 | 16 | TRBV7-8 | few | TGTGCCAGCAGCTTATGGGGACAGGGAGGCTCAAATGAGCAGTTCTTC | CASSLWGQGGSNEQFF
TRBJ2-7 | TRBD1 | 17 | TRBV7-2 | few | TGTGCCAGCAGCTTAGTTTCTAAAGGACAGGGGTTGAACGAGCAGTACTTC | CASSLVSKGQGLNEQYF
TRBJ2-7 | NA | 14 | TRBV25-1 | few | TGTGCCAGCAGCCACGCCTCCACTCCCTACGAGCAGTACTTC | CASSHASTPYEQYF
TRBJ1-4 | NA | 13 | TRBV7-2 | NA | TGTGCCAGCAGCCTCGAGATGACAGGAAAACTGTTTTTT | CASSLEMTGKLFF
TRBJ2-5 | NA | 13 | TRBV4-1 | NA | TGCGCCAGCAGCCGGACAGAGGGGGAGACCCAGTACTTC | CASSRTEGETQYF
TRBJ2-7 | TRBD1 | 14 | TRBV12-3/TRBV12-4 | once | TGTGCCAGCAGCCCGACCGCAGGGGGCCACGAGCAGTACTTC | CASSPTAGGHEQYF